This T cell receptor (beta chain) emerged from a study of blood T cell repertoires in COVID-19. Trimming shortened V by 4 bases and J by 0 bases, and 13 bases separated the two germline ends. The germline V gene has CDR1 SGHVS and CDR2 FQNEAQ. The CDR3 has 16 residues. Clones were read by immunoSEQ multiplex PCR, and TCRdb kept only the in-frame ones, dropping some. The sample has 250,000 to 350,000 clones, about 88% seen once. The chain combines TRBV7-8 with TRBJ1-5, with a possible D match to TRBD1 (6 bases). Sequencing was performed on peripheral blood. This TCR was sampled from an older woman with acute or convalescent COVID-19. In DNA, the CDR3 is TGTGCCAGCAGCTACGTAACAGGGTATAGCAATCAGCCCCAGCATTTT. Its translation is CASSYVTGYSNQPQHF.